This paragraph reports one T cell receptor beta chain. This specimen belongs to a study of identical twins' blood T cells. The CDR3 runs to 14 residues. CDR1 and CDR2 (germline): SQVTM, ANQGSEA. The germline V and J ends were trimmed by 4 bases and 6 bases, with 15 bases remaining between them. Each TCR cDNA library carried sample-specific barcodes on both ends. MiXCR, applied by TCRdb to the 5' RACE reads, yields one record per CDR3 protein. The sample has a few hundred thousand distinct CDR3 sequences, 25% to 35% seen once. The receptor was derived from a woman aged 18 to 55 in good health. The specimen sequenced was PBMCs. This sequence joins TRBV29-1 and TRBJ2-2; D remains ambiguous. In DNA, the CDR3 is TGCAGCGTTGCCTTATCAGAGGTGGCCGGGGAGCTGTTTTTT. Translation gives CSVALSEVAGELFF.